This T cell receptor (beta chain) was observed in a study of blood T cell repertoires in COVID-19. Study background: T cells, B-cell-depleted T cells, or PBMCs provided the cDNA or gDNA that served as material.

Assay: immunoSEQ multiplex PCR; the TCRdb copy retains only in-frame clones and omits some. The data hold about 140,000 clones, with around 81% observed a single time. CDR3 size: 14 residues. V was clipped by 7 bases and J by 3 bases; unmatched bases: 5. CDR1 LNHDA and CDR2 SQIVND come from the germline V gene (reference sequence). What was sequenced was peripheral blood. This sequence originates from a human donor in a cohort sampled during active COVID-19. The chain couples TRBV19 to TRBJ1-3, with TRBD1 matching 8 bases. The DNA for the CDR3 is TGTGCCAGTAAAGCACAGGGGGATGGAAACACCATATATTTT. Translating it yields CASKAQGDGNTIYF.